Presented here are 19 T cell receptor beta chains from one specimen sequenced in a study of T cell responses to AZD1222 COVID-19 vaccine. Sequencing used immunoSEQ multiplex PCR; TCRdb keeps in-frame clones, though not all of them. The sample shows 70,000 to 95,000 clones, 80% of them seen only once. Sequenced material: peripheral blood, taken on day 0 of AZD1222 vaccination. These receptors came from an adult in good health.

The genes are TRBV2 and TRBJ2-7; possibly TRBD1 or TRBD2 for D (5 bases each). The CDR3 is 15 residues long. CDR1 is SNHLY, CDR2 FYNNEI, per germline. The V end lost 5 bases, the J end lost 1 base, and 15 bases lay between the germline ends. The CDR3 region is CASSRPGTPSYEQYF. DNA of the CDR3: TGTGCCAGCAGTCGACCAGGGACGCCATCCTACGAGCAGTACTTC.

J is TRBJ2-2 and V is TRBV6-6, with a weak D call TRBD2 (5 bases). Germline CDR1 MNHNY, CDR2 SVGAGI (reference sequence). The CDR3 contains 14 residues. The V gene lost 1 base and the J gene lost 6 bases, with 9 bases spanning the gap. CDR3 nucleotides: TGTGCCAGCAGTTACTGGTCTAGCCCCGGGGAGCTGTTTTTT. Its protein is CASSYWSSPGELFF.

The CDR3 reads CASSQESWDSNQPQHF. The CDR3 DNA sequence: TGCGCCAGCAGCCAAGAGAGTTGGGACAGCAATCAGCCCCAGCATTTT. The genes are TRBV4-1 and TRBJ1-5; a weak D match, TRBD1 (5 bases). In germline, CDR1 is MGHRA, CDR2 YSYEKL. Trimming pared 0 bases from V and 1 base from J, leaving 10 bases between. This CDR3 is 16 amino acids long.

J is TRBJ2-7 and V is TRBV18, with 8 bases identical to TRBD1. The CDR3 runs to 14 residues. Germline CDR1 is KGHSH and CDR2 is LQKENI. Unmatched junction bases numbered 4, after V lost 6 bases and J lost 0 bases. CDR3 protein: CASSRQGSSYEQYF. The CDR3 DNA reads TGTGCCAGCTCCCGACAGGGGAGCTCCTACGAGCAGTACTTC.

CDR3 nucleotides: TGTGCCAGCAGTTACGGGGGGCTAGGTGGAGGCTACACCTTC. Translated: CASSYGGLGGGYTF. This chain links TRBV6-5 with TRBJ1-2; D perhaps matches TRBD1 (6 bases). The CDR3 spans 14 residues. Germline CDR1 reads MNHEY; CDR2 reads SVGAGI. Trimming cost V 2 bases and J 8 bases, with 15 bases left between them.

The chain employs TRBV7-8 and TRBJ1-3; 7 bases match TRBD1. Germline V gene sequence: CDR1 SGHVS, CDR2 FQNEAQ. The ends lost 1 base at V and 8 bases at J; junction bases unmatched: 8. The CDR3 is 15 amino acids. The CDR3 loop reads CASSLEGGPGHTIYF. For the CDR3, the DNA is TGTGCCAGCAGCTTAGAAGGGGGCCCAGGGCACACCATATATTTT.

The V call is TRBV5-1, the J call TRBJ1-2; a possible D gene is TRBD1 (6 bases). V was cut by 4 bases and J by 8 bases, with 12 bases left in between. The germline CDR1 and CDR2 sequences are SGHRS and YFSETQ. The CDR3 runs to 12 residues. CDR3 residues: CASSPKGGGYTF. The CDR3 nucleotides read TGCGCCAGCAGCCCGAAGGGGGGAGGCTACACCTTC.

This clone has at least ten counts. The CDR3 loop is CASTERGGLGEQFF. As DNA, the CDR3 is TGTGCCAGTACGGAGCGGGGGGGCCTGGGTGAGCAGTTCTTC. The V gene is TRBV19, the J gene TRBJ2-1, with 10 bases matching TRBD2. The CDR3 consists of 14 residues. V shed 7 bases and J 9 bases; nucleotides not matched to a gene: 9. The germline V gene encodes CDR1 LNHDA and CDR2 SQIVND (reference sequence). The variable domain in full, completed from reference TRBV19 and TRBJ2-1, reads DGGITQSPKYLFRKEGQNVTLSCEQNLNHDAMYWYRQDPGQGLRLIYYSQIVNDFQKGDIAEGYSVSREKKESFPLTVTSAQKNPTAFYLCASTERGGLGEQFFGPGTRLTVL.

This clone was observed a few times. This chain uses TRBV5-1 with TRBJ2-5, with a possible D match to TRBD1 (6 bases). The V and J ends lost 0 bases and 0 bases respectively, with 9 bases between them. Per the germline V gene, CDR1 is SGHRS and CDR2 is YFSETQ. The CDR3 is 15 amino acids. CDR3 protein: CASSLGGTNQETQYF. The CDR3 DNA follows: TGCGCCAGCAGCTTGGGGGGGACAAACCAAGAGACCCAGTACTTC.

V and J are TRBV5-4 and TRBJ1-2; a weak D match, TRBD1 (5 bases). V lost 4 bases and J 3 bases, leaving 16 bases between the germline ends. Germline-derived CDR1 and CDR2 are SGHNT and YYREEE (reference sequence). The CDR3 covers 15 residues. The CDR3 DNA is TGTGCCAGCAGCCTTAAGGGCAGGGAGGACTATGGCTACACCTTC. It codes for CASSLKGREDYGYTF.

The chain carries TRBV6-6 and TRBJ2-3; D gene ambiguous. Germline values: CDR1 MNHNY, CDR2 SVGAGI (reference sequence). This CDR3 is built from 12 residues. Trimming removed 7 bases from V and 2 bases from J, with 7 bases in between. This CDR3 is CASTSNTDTQYF. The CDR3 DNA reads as TGTGCCAGCACCTCAAACACAGATACGCAGTATTTT.

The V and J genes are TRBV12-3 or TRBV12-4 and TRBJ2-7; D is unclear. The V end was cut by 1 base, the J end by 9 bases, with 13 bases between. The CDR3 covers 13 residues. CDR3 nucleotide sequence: TGTGCCAGCAGTTTAGGGCTAGAAAACGGGCAGTACTTC. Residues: CASSLGLENGQYF.

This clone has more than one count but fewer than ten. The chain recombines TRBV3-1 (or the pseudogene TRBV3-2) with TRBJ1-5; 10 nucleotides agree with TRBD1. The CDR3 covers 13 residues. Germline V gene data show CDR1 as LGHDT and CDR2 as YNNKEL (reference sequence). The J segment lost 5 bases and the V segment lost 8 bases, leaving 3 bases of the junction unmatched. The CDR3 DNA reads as TGTGCCAGCGGAGGGACAGGGGATCAGCCCCAGCATTTT. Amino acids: CASGGTGDQPQHF.

CDR3 sequence: CASSKDRVVTDTQYF. Written as DNA, the CDR3 is TGTGCCAGCAGCAAGGACAGGGTGGTCACAGATACGCAGTATTTT. V and J are TRBV7-8 and TRBJ2-3, with 8 bases identical to TRBD1. The junction had 6 bases not matched to a gene; V was cut back by 5 bases and J by 2 bases. The CDR3 length is 15 residues. Germline V gene lookup returns CDR1 SGHVS and CDR2 FQNEAQ. Looking up the rest from reference TRBV7-8 and TRBJ2-3 gives the full variable domain: GAGVSQSPRYKVAKRGQDVALRCDPISGHVSLFWYQQALGQGPEFLTYFQNEAQLDKSGLPSDRFFAERPEGSVSTLKIQRTQQEDSAVYLCASSKDRVVTDTQYFGPGTRLTVL.

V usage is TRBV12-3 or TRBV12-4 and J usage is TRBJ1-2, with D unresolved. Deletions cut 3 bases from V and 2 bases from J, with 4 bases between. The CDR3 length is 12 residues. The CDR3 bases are TGTGCCAGCAGTTTTACGAACTATGGCTACACCTTC. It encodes CASSFTNYGYTF.

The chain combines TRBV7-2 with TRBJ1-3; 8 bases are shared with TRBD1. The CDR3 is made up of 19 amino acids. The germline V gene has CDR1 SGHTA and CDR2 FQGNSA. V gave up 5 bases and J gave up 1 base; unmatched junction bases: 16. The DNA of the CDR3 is TGTGCCAGCAGCCAGGGCTGGGGCCAGGGGGCTCCATCTGGAAACACCATATATTTT. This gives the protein CASSQGWGQGAPSGNTIYF. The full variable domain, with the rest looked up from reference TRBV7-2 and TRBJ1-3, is GAGVSQSPSNKVTEKGKDVELRCDPISGHTALYWYRQSLGQGLEFLIYFQGNSAPDKSGLPSDRFSAERTGGSVSTLTIQRTQQEDSAVYLCASSQGWGQGAPSGNTIYFGEGSWLTVV.

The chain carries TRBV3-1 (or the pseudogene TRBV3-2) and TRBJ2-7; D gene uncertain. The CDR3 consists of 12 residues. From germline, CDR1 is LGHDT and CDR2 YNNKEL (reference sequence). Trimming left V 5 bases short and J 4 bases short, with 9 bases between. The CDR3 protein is CASSVADYEQYF. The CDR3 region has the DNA TGTGCCAGCAGCGTAGCCGATTACGAGCAGTACTTC.

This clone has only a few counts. DNA for the CDR3: TGTGCCAGCAGCCAGGGGAGCAGCTCTGGAAACACCATATATTTT. Its translation: CASSQGSSSGNTIYF. This chain joins TRBV5-4 and TRBJ1-3; possible D gene TRBD1, 6 bases. V was pared by 4 bases and J by 0 bases, with 11 bases between. The CDR3 spans 15 residues. The germline V gene has CDR1 SGHNT and CDR2 YYREEE (reference sequence).

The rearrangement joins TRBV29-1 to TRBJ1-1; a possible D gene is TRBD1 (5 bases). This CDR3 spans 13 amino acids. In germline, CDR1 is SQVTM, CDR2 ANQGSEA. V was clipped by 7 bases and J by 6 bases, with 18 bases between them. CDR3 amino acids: CSEREGGAAEAFF. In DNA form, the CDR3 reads TGCAGCGAACGGGAGGGAGGGGCGGCTGAAGCTTTCTTT.